This T cell receptor (beta chain) was recorded in a study of T cell responses to AZD1222 COVID-19 vaccine. Study as a whole: Both about-4-week and about-12-week second-dose recipients were combined. The study, taken as a whole, reports: The study sampled repertoires only after the peak T cell response. Nearly half of spike-specific TCRs reportedly target unmutated variant regions. The donors showed a predominance of white British ancestry and of females, with possible underestimation of clonal diversity.

In germline, CDR1 is SGHNT, CDR2 YYREEE (reference sequence). This CDR3 region has 12 residues. The ends were cut back, 0 bases at V and 2 bases at J, with 3 bases in the middle. Turning to this clone: The antigen is undetermined.

Some clones are missing from TCRdb's copy, which holds only in-frame ones; the method was immunoSEQ multiplex PCR. The sample yields 56,000 or so clones, 75% to 90% seen once. Sequences were derived from peripheral blood, sampled on day 0 of AZD1222 vaccination. The receptor's source is an adult in good health. The chain carries TRBV5-4 and TRBJ2-7, with no clear D. The CDR3 protein is CASSLGAYEQYF. CDR3 DNA sequence: TGTGCCAGCAGCTTGGGGGCCTACGAGCAGTACTTC. The variable domain in full, completed from reference TRBV5-4 and TRBJ2-7, reads ETGVTQSPTHLIKTRGQQVTLRCSSQSGHNTVSWYQQALGQGPQFIFQYYREEENGRGNFPPRFSGLQFPNYSSELNVNALELDDSALYLCASSLGAYEQYFGPGTRLTVT.